The rows below give T cell receptor beta chains drawn from one sample of a study of blood T cell repertoires in COVID-19. Here immunoSEQ multiplex PCR was the method, and the copy in TCRdb shows in-frame clones only, minus some. The sample lists 250,000 or so clones, roughly 88% occurring once. Sequenced input: PBMCs or T cells enriched from blood (not recorded which). These receptors were taken from a woman in her forties who had been exposed to COVID-19. The CDR3 runs from the conserved cysteine through the conserved F or W. Each record gives: J gene, V gene, D gene, clone size, CDR3 protein, CDR3 DNA. The D gene is left open where the match is weak. Clone size is stated in some rows and not others, as once, few, many or a class when expanded.

>TRBJ2-3|TRBV13|-|-
CASSPQGTDTQYF
TGTGCCAGCAGCCCTCAGGGAACAGATACGCAGTATTTT
>TRBJ2-1|TRBV6-2/TRBV6-3|TRBD2|-
CASSYGTSGSGDEQFF
TGTGCCAGCAGTTACGGGACTAGCGGGAGTGGCGATGAGCAGTTCTTC
>TRBJ2-3|TRBV6-5|TRBD2|-
CASSYGLAGDTDTQYF
TGTGCCAGCAGTTACGGGCTAGCGGGGGATACCGATACGCAGTATTTT
>TRBJ2-2|TRBV19|-|once
CASSISQYTGELFF
TGTGCCAGTAGTATTTCACAGTACACCGGGGAGCTGTTTTTT
>TRBJ2-4|TRBV19|-|-
CASMSVDSGGNIQYF
TGTGCCAGTATGTCTGTGGATTCGGGGGGCAACATTCAGTACTTC
>TRBJ2-3|TRBV2|TRBD1|few
CASNRDRSTDTQYF
TGTGCCAGCAACCGGGACAGGAGCACAGATACGCAGTATTTT
>TRBJ1-5|TRBV27|-|once
CASSPLPGNQPQHF
TGTGCCAGCAGCCCCCTACCGGGCAATCAGCCCCAGCATTTT
>TRBJ1-2|TRBV11-1|TRBD1|-
CASSPSYRGGYTF
TGTGCCAGCAGCCCCTCCTACAGGGGTGGCTACACCTTC
>TRBJ2-5|TRBV5-1|-|-
CASSVRDRETQYF
TGCGCCAGCAGCGTCCGGGATCGAGAGACCCAGTACTTC
>TRBJ2-1|TRBV14|TRBD2|-
CASSPLAGSSYNEQFF
TGTGCCAGCAGCCCATTAGCGGGGAGCTCCTACAATGAGCAGTTCTTC
>TRBJ2-1|TRBV20-1|-|once
CSADRYNEQFF
TGCAGTGCTGACAGGTACAATGAGCAGTTCTTC
>TRBJ1-2|TRBV6-2/TRBV6-3|-|-
CASSSESYGYTF
TGTGCCAGCAGTTCGGAGAGCTATGGCTACACCTTC
>TRBJ2-3|TRBV7-2|TRBD1|-
CASSATGGDTQYF
TGTGCCAGCAGCGCAACAGGGGGCGATACGCAGTATTTT
>TRBJ2-1|TRBV11-3|TRBD1|-
CASSSWDRGGGIPGNEQFF
TGTGCCAGCAGCTCTTGGGACAGGGGTGGTGGGATCCCGGGTAATGAGCAGTTCTTC
>TRBJ2-3|TRBV29-1|TRBD2|-
CSGGSGGGDTQYF
TGCAGCGGAGGTAGCGGGGGGGGAGATACGCAGTATTTT
>TRBJ2-5|TRBV24-1|TRBD1|-
CATSDPGQTQETQYF
TGTGCCACCAGTGATCCGGGACAGACGCAAGAGACCCAGTACTTC
>TRBJ1-2|TRBV24-1|-|-
CATSVSGATYGYTF
TGTGCCACCAGTGTCTCAGGGGCGACCTATGGCTACACCTTC
>TRBJ2-7|TRBV7-8|-|-
CASSLAGTYEQYF
TGTGCCAGCAGCTTGGCAGGTACCTACGAGCAGTACTTC
>TRBJ1-6|TRBV27|-|-
CASSPVGGARSPLHF
TGTGCCAGCAGTCCCGTTGGGGGGGCAAGGTCACCCCTCCACTTT
>TRBJ2-3|TRBV29-1|TRBD2|-
CSGQPSLAGVPDTQYF
TGCAGCGGACAACCTTCACTAGCGGGAGTTCCGGATACGCAGTATTTT
>TRBJ2-5|TRBV29-1|TRBD2|few
CSGGEQETQYF
TGCAGTGGGGGGGAACAAGAGACCCAGTACTTC
>TRBJ1-1|TRBV25-1|-|few
CASSEFVSGAGSEAFF
TGTGCCAGCAGTGAATTCGTCAGCGGGGCAGGGTCTGAAGCTTTCTTT
>TRBJ2-6|TRBV7-3|TRBD1|-
CASSSGGSGANVLTF
TGTGCCAGCAGCTCAGGGGGAAGTGGGGCCAACGTCCTGACTTTC
>TRBJ1-2|TRBV19|-|-
CASSSSLGAGYGYTF
TGTGCCAGTAGTTCCTCCTTAGGGGCTGGCTATGGCTACACCTTC
>TRBJ1-6|TRBV12-5|-|-
CASGLVREFSSYNSPLHF
TGTGCTAGTGGTTTGGTAAGGGAGTTTAGCTCCTATAATTCACCCCTCCACTTT
>TRBJ2-3|TRBV11-2|-|-
CASSLEWGDTQYF
TGTGCCAGCAGCTTAGAGTGGGGCGATACGCAGTATTTT
>TRBJ1-2|TRBV27|-|once
CASSWGGGGGYGYTF
TGTGCCAGCAGTTGGGGCGGGGGGGGCGGCTATGGCTACACCTTC
>TRBJ1-4|TRBV27|-|-
CASSLGWGEGKLFF
TGTGCCAGCAGTTTAGGTTGGGGGGAAGGAAAACTGTTTTTT
>TRBJ1-1|TRBV27|TRBD1|once
CASSFTRGRTEAFF
TGTGCCAGCAGTTTCACCAGGGGGCGGACTGAAGCTTTCTTT
>TRBJ2-5|TRBV13|-|-
CASRRGSATQRETQYF
TGTGCCAGTCGACGAGGCTCGGCCACACAACGGGAGACCCAGTACTTC
>TRBJ2-7|TRBV5-1|TRBD2|-
CASTPGGAGKSYEQYF
TGCGCCAGCACCCCCGGTGGAGCGGGGAAATCCTACGAGCAGTACTTC
>TRBJ2-5|TRBV4-3|-|-
CASSQANGRQRGGREQETQYF
TGCGCCAGCAGCCAAGCCAATGGGCGGCAAAGAGGCGGCCGGGAACAAGAGACCCAGTACTTC
>TRBJ1-2|TRBV4-3|-|-
CASSQDGYGYGYTF
TGCGCCAGCAGCCAAGACGGTTATGGCTATGGCTACACCTTC
>TRBJ1-1|TRBV10-3|TRBD1|few
CAISESFGGQGAEAFF
TGTGCCATCAGTGAGTCGTTTGGCGGACAGGGGGCTGAAGCTTTCTTT
>TRBJ2-5|TRBV5-8|-|-
CASTPGQQETQYF
TGTGCCAGCACCCCAGGGCAACAGGAGACCCAGTACTTC
>TRBJ2-7|TRBV30|-|-
CAWTGISYEQYF
TGTGCCTGGACCGGTATATCCTACGAGCAGTACTTC
>TRBJ2-6|TRBV11-2|-|-
CASSEWASSGANVLTF
TGTGCCAGCAGCGAATGGGCTTCCTCTGGGGCCAACGTCCTGACTTTC
>TRBJ1-2|TRBV12-5|-|-
CASGPRTETNYGYTF
TGTGCTAGTGGTCCCCGGACAGAGACTAACTATGGCTACACCTTC
>TRBJ2-7|TRBV4-3|TRBD1|-
CASSQDKSAGGRYEQYF
TGCGCCAGCAGCCAAGATAAGAGCGCAGGGGGTCGATACGAGCAGTACTTC
>TRBJ1-1|TRBV30|TRBD1|-
CAWGQGSAEAFF
TGTGCCTGGGGACAGGGGTCCGCTGAAGCTTTCTTT
>TRBJ2-4|TRBV15|-|-
CATSRELEGIQYF
TGTGCCACCAGCAGAGAACTAGAGGGCATTCAGTACTTC
>TRBJ1-1|TRBV7-2|-|-
CASRGKLALNTEAFF
TGTGCCAGCCGCGGTAAATTGGCTCTGAACACTGAAGCTTTCTTT
>TRBJ1-5|TRBV18|-|-
CASSPPRSGITHSNQPQHF
TGTGCCAGCTCACCACCGAGGTCAGGGATTACTCATAGCAATCAGCCCCAGCATTTT
>TRBJ1-3|TRBV19|TRBD1|-
CASSIRTGGRGNTIYF
TGTGCCAGTAGTATCCGGACAGGGGGAAGGGGAAACACCATATATTTT
>TRBJ1-4|TRBV28|-|-
CASGYPGEKLFF
TGTGCCAGCGGTTATCCAGGTGAAAAACTGTTTTTT
>TRBJ1-6|TRBV19|TRBD1|-
CASSPAGGTGSTPLHF
TGTGCCAGTAGTCCAGCTGGGGGGACAGGGAGTACACCCCTCCACTTT
>TRBJ2-5|TRBV4-3|TRBD2|-
CASSQGLAVQETQYF
TGCGCCAGCAGCCAAGGGCTAGCGGTACAAGAGACCCAGTACTTC
>TRBJ2-1|TRBV3-1/TRBV3-2|TRBD2|-
CASSRRGGAEQYNEQFF
TGTGCCAGCAGCCGACGGGGGGGAGCGGAACAGTACAATGAGCAGTTCTTC
>TRBJ1-2|TRBV28|TRBD1|-
CASGDRRYGYTF
TGTGCCAGCGGGGACAGACGCTATGGCTACACCTTC
>TRBJ1-2|TRBV9|-|-
CASSVDGTTNYGYTF
TGTGCCAGCAGCGTAGATGGGACTACTAACTATGGCTACACCTTC
>TRBJ2-1|TRBV28|-|-
CASSEGYNEQFF
TGTGCCAGCAGCGAGGGCTACAATGAGCAGTTCTTC
>TRBJ1-5|TRBV19|TRBD1|few
CASLPGTGGNQPQHF
TGTGCCAGCCTCCCCGGGACAGGGGGGAATCAGCCCCAGCATTTT
>TRBJ2-5|TRBV30|TRBD2|-
CAWRSGLAQETQYF
TGTGCCTGGAGGTCGGGACTAGCCCAAGAGACCCAGTACTTC
>TRBJ2-1|TRBV30|-|-
CAWRGNLDWRDEQFF
TGTGCCTGGAGAGGGAATCTAGATTGGAGGGATGAGCAGTTCTTC